This TCR beta chain stems from a study of T cell responses to AZD1222 COVID-19 vaccine. Profiled with immunoSEQ multiplex PCR; TCRdb holds only in-frame clones, not every one. The repertoire holds about 260,000 clones, more than 80% seen once, with approximately 0.52% in the top ten. This clone has a single count. Specimen: peripheral blood, collected on day 0 of AZD1222 vaccination. This TCR was recovered from an adult in good health.

The CDR3 is CASSYQRRGSYEQYF. CDR3 sequence (DNA): TGCGCCAGCAGCTACCAGCGGAGGGGCTCCTACGAGCAGTACTTC. The chain carries TRBV5-1 and TRBJ2-7; D is perhaps TRBD2 (6 bases). The length of the CDR3 is 15 residues. V was cut by 3 bases and J by 0 bases, with 13 bases left in between. From germline, CDR1 is SGHRS and CDR2 YFSETQ. Based on the CDR3 plus reference TRBV5-1 and TRBJ2-7, the full variable domain is KAGVTQTPRYLIKTRGQQVTLSCSPISGHRSVSWYQQTPGQGLQFLFEYFSETQRNKGNFPGRFSGRQFSNSRSEMNVSTLELGDSALYLCASSYQRRGSYEQYFGPGTRLTVT.